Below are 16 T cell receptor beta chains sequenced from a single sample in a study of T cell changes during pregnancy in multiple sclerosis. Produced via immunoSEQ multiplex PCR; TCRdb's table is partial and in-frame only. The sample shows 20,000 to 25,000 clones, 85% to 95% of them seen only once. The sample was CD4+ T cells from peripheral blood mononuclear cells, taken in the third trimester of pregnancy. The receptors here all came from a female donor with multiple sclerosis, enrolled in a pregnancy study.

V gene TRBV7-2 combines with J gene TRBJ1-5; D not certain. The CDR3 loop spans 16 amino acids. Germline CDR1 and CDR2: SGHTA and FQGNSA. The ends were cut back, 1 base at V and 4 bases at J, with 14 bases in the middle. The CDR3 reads CASSLDSLTANQPQHF. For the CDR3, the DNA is TGTGCCAGCAGCTTAGATAGCTTGACCGCTAATCAGCCCCAGCATTTT.

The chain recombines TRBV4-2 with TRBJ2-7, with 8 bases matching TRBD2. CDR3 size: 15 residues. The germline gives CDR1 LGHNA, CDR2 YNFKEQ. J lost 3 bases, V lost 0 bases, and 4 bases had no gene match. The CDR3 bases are TGTGCCAGCAGCCAAGATGCGGGAGGATACTACGAGCAGTACTTC. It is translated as CASSQDAGGYYEQYF.

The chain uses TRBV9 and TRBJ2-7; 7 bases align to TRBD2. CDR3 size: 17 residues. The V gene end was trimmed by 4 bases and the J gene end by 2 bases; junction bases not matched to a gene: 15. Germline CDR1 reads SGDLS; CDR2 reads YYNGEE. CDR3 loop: CASSPSVVAGPAYEQYF. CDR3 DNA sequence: TGTGCCAGCAGCCCCTCAGTGGTAGCGGGCCCCGCCTACGAGCAGTACTTC.

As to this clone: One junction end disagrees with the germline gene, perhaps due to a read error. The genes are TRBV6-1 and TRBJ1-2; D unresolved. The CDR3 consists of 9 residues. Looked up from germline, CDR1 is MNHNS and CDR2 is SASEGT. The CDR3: CARVLEGYF. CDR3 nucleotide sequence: TGTGCCAGGGTCCTTGAGGGATACTTC.

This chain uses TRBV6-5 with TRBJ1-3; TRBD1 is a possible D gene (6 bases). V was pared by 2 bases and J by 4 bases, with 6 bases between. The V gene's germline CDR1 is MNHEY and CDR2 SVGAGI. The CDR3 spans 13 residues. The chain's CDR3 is CASSYRGGNTIYF. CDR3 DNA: TGTGCCAGCAGTTACAGGGGGGGAAACACCATATATTTT.

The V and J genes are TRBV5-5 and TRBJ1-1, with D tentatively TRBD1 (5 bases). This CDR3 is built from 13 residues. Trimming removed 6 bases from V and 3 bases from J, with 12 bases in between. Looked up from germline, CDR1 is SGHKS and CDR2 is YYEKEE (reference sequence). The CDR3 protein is CASTHRGDTEAFF. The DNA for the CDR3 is TGTGCCAGCACCCACCGGGGGGACACTGAAGCTTTCTTT.

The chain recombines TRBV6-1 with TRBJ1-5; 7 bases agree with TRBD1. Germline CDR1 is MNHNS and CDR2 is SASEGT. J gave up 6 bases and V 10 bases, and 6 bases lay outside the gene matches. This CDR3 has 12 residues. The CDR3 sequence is CATRDSPQPQHF. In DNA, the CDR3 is TGTGCCACCAGGGACAGCCCTCAGCCCCAGCATTTT.

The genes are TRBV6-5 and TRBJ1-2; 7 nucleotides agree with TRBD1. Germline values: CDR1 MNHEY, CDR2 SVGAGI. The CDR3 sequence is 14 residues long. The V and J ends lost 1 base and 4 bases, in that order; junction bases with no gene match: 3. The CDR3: CASSYYRQGYGYTF. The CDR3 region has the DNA TGTGCCAGCAGTTACTACAGACAGGGCTATGGCTACACCTTC.

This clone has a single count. The CDR3 sequence is CASSFELGGYGYTF. DNA of the CDR3: TGTGCCAGCAGTTTCGAGTTAGGGGGCTATGGCTACACCTTC. The chain links TRBV28 to TRBJ1-2; TRBD1 is a possible D gene (6 bases). Germline lookup yields CDR1 MDHEN and CDR2 SYDVKM. This CDR3 comprises 14 residues. Trimming stripped 3 bases from V and 4 bases from J, with 12 bases between.

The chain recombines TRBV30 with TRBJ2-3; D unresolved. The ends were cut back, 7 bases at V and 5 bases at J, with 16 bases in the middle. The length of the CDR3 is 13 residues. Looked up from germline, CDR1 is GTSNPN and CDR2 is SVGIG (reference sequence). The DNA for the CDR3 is TGTGCCTCGTCTGGCCTAGGATTAGATACGCAGTATTTT. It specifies CASSGLGLDTQYF.

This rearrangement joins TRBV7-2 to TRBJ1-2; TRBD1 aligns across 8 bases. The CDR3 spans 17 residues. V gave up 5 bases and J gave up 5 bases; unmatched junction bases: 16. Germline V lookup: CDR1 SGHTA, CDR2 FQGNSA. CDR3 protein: CASSPGQGGPSWYGYTF. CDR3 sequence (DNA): TGTGCCAGCAGCCCAGGACAGGGTGGTCCTTCTTGGTATGGCTACACCTTC.

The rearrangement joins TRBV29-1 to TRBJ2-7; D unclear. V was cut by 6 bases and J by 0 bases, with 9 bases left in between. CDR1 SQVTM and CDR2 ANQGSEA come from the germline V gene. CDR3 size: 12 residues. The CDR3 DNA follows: TGCAGCGTCTCAGGTAGCTCCTACGAGCAGTACTTC. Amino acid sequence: CSVSGSSYEQYF.

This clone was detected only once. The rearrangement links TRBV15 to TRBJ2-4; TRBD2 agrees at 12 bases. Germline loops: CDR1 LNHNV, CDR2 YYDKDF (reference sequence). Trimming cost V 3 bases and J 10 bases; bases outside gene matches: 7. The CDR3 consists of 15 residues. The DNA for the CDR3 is TGTGCCACCAGCAGGCTAGCGGGGGGGCCGGGGATTCAGTACTTC. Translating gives CATSRLAGGPGIQYF.

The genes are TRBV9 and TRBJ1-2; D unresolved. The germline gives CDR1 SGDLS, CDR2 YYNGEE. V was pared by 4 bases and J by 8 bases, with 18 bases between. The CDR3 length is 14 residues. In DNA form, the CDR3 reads TGTGCCAGCAGCCCGGATATTCGGGCGGGGGGCTACACCTTC. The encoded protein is CASSPDIRAGGYTF.

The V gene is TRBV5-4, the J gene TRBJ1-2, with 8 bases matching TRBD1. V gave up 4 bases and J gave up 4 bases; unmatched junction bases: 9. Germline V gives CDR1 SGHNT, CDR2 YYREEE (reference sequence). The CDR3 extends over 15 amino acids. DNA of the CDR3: TGTGCCAGCAGCCCCAGGGAAACAGGGGGCTATGGCTACACCTTC. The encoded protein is CASSPRETGGYGYTF.

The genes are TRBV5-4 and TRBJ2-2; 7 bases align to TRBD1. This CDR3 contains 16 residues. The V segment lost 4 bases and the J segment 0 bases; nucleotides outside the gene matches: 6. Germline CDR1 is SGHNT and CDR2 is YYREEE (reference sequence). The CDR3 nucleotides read TGTGCCAGCAGCCCGAGGACAGGCGCGAACACCGGGGAGCTGTTTTTT. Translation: CASSPRTGANTGELFF.